This entry lists 23 T cell receptor beta chains sequenced from one sample in a study of cytomegalovirus exposure and HLA in healthy donors. Vbeta (60) and Jbeta (13) primers were used in the PCR. Data came from immunoSEQ multiplex PCR; TCRdb stores just in-frame clones and leaves some out. The sample carries fewer than 200,000 clones, 81% recorded once. The sequenced sample consisted of PBMCs. These receptors all stem from a woman in her twenties or thirties in good health and CMV-seronegative.

The chain is built from TRBV28 and TRBJ1-2; possibly TRBD1 for D (5 bases). The CDR3 sequence is 15 residues long. CDR1 and CDR2 (germline): MDHEN, SYDVKM. V was cut by 5 bases and J by 0 bases, with 13 bases left in between. As DNA, the CDR3 is TGTGCCAGCAGTGGGGGGGGGTTACCTAACTATGGCTACACCTTC. Translation: CASSGGGLPNYGYTF.

The genes are TRBV4-3 and TRBJ2-2; TRBD1 matches 9 bases. From germline, CDR1 is LGHNA and CDR2 YSLEER. There are 18 residues in the CDR3. V lost 4 bases, J lost 8 bases, and 17 bases stayed unmatched. CDR3 amino acids: CASSPARGPGQGQGELFF. CDR3 coding DNA: TGCGCCAGCAGCCCGGCTCGCGGACCGGGACAGGGTCAGGGGGAGCTGTTTTTT.

The chain combines TRBV9 with TRBJ2-5; TRBD2 agrees at 11 bases. CDR1 and CDR2 from the germline V gene are SGDLS and YYNGEE. CDR3 size: 16 residues. Unmatched junction bases numbered 5, after V lost 2 bases and J lost 2 bases. CDR3 loop: CASSVLAGGQQETQYF. In nucleotides, the CDR3 is TGTGCCAGCAGCGTCCTAGCGGGGGGTCAACAAGAGACCCAGTACTTC.

The J gene is TRBJ1-3, the V gene TRBV18, with a tentative D call TRBD1 (6 bases). V was pared by 9 bases and J by 0 bases, with 21 bases between. The germline V gene has CDR1 KGHSH and CDR2 LQKENI. The CDR3 consists of 17 residues. This CDR3 is CARIRDTRNYSGNTIYF. The CDR3, as DNA: TGTGCCAGGATCCGGGACACCCGAAACTACTCTGGAAACACCATATATTTT.

The genes are TRBV10-3 and TRBJ2-1, with D possibly being TRBD2 (6 bases). Germline V lookup: CDR1 ENHRY, CDR2 SYGVKD. The CDR3 loop spans 15 amino acids. V was pared by 0 bases and J by 2 bases, with 8 bases between. CDR3 sequence reads: CAISESAGTYNEQFF. The CDR3 DNA reads as TGTGCCATCAGTGAGTCGGCGGGGACCTACAATGAGCAGTTCTTC.

The V call is TRBV12-5, the J call TRBJ1-2; D is perhaps TRBD1 (6 bases). Trimming shortened V by 6 bases and J by 5 bases, and 16 bases separated the two germline ends. Germline loops: CDR1 LGHNT, CDR2 FRNRAP. The CDR3 totals 14 residues. The CDR3 region has the DNA TGTGCTAGTGGCCCAGGGGAGGGAAGTTATGGCTACACCTTC. Translating gives CASGPGEGSYGYTF.

DNA for the CDR3: TGTGCCAGCAGCTTAGTAGCGGGGCCCTACAATGAGCAGTTCTTC. Translated, it gives CASSLVAGPYNEQFF. This chain links TRBV5-6 with TRBJ2-1; 8 bases align to TRBD2. The V gene end was trimmed by 2 bases and the J gene end by 2 bases; junction bases not matched to a gene: 3. Germline V gene sequence: CDR1 SGHDT, CDR2 YYEEEE. The CDR3 runs 15 residues.

The chain couples TRBV10-3 to TRBJ2-7; 9 nucleotides agree with TRBD2. V was pared by 3 bases and J by 6 bases, with 6 bases of the junction left unmatched. The CDR3 runs 14 residues. Germline CDR1 and CDR2: ENHRY and SYGVKD. CDR3 DNA: TGTGCCATCAGTGATGATAGCGGGAGCTTCGAGCAGTACTTC. This codes for CAISDDSGSFEQYF.

The table lists this clone with a few counts. The chain couples TRBV4-3 to TRBJ2-3; no clear D. The germline V and J ends were trimmed by 0 bases and 3 bases, with 7 bases remaining between them. Per germline, CDR1 LGHNA and CDR2 YSLEER. The CDR3 totals 14 residues. CDR3 bases: TGCGCCAGCAGCCAAGACCCGGTGACAGATACGCAGTATTTT. As protein: CASSQDPVTDTQYF.

This clone has more than one count but fewer than ten. This chain connects TRBV30 to TRBJ1-1, with TRBD1 as a possible D gene (5 bases). CDR3 length: 13 amino acids. CDR1 is GTSNPN, CDR2 SVGIG, per germline (reference sequence). V shed 4 bases and J shed 4 bases, with 13 bases lying between them. CDR3 residues: CAWMRDSTTEAFF. The CDR3 DNA reads TGTGCCTGGATGAGAGACAGCACCACTGAAGCTTTCTTT.

The CDR3 DNA reads TGTGCCAGCAGTTACGTCAGGGAAGAAGCTTTCTTT. Residues: CASSYVREEAFF. This rearrangement joins TRBV6-5 to TRBJ1-1, with TRBD1 as a possible D gene (5 bases). V lost 2 bases to trimming and J lost 8 bases, with 9 bases between them. The CDR3 has 12 residues. From germline, CDR1 is MNHEY and CDR2 SVGAGI.

This clone was recorded once. One end of the junction fails to match germline, which may point to a read error. The chain couples TRBV4-1 to TRBJ2-3, with 10 bases matching TRBD1. In germline, CDR1 is MGHRA, CDR2 YSYEKL. The CDR3 contains 18 residues. The CDR3 coding sequence is TGCGCCAGTAGCCTCGTCGTCGGGACAGGGGACCTCACAGATACGCAGTATTTT. Protein sequence: CASSLVVGTGDLTDTQYF.

The CDR3 loop reads CASSAQGQRYSRGNIQYF. The CDR3, as DNA: TGTGCCAGCAGTGCCCAGGGACAGCGGTATTCGCGAGGAAACATTCAGTACTTC. The chain joins TRBV6-1 to TRBJ2-4; TRBD1 matches at 7 bases. Germline assignment: CDR1 MNHNS and CDR2 SASEGT. With V trimmed by 4 bases and J by 6 bases, 18 bases remained unmatched. The CDR3 length is 18 residues.

The rearrangement joins TRBV7-2 to TRBJ1-2; 8 nucleotides match TRBD1. Germline V gene sequence: CDR1 SGHTA, CDR2 FQGNSA. The CDR3 is made up of 12 amino acids. Unmatched junction bases numbered 3, after V lost 5 bases and J lost 7 bases. This CDR3 is CASSPDRAGYTF. The CDR3, as DNA: TGTGCCAGCAGCCCGGACAGGGCTGGCTACACCTTC.

This chain uses TRBV12-5 with TRBJ2-7, with D possibly being TRBD1 (6 bases). Trimming stripped 6 bases from V and 5 bases from J, with 11 bases between. The length of the CDR3 is 12 residues. Germline assignment: CDR1 LGHNT and CDR2 FRNRAP. This chain's CDR3 is CASGPGDHEQYF. The CDR3, as DNA: TGTGCTAGTGGACCAGGGGACCACGAGCAGTACTTC. The variable domain in full, with the rest retrieved from reference TRBV12-5 and TRBJ2-7, is DARVTQTPRHKVTEMGQEVTMRCQPILGHNTVFWYRQTMMQGLELLAYFRNRAPLDDSGMPKDRFSAEMPDATLATLKIQPSEPRDSAVYFCASGPGDHEQYFGPGTRLTVT.

The V call is TRBV6-1, the J call TRBJ1-5; D is unresolved. This CDR3 spans 14 amino acids. Per the germline V gene, CDR1 is MNHNS and CDR2 is SASEGT. V was cut by 5 bases and J by 0 bases, with 8 bases left in between. The CDR3 loop reads CASSTQLSNQPQHF. Written as DNA, the CDR3 is TGTGCCAGCAGTACTCAACTTAGCAATCAGCCCCAGCATTTT.

In this sample, this clone turned up once. The chain joins TRBV6-6 to TRBJ1-2; perhaps TRBD1 as D (5 bases). The length of the CDR3 is 15 residues. Trimming took off 6 bases at V and 8 bases at J, with 22 bases between the two ends. Germline values: CDR1 MNHNY, CDR2 SVGAGI (reference sequence). This CDR3 reads CASSPTPGNRRGYTF. CDR3 in DNA: TGTGCCAGCAGCCCTACCCCAGGGAATCGGCGCGGCTACACCTTC.

The rearrangement links TRBV6-4 to TRBJ2-1, with 10 bases matching TRBD2. Germline V lookup: CDR1 MRHNA, CDR2 SNTAGT. The length of the CDR3 is 17 residues. V lost 7 bases and J lost 5; bases outside the gene matches: 14. The CDR3 nucleotides read TGTGCCAGCAAGGTAAGAATAGCGGGGGGCGGAGACAATGAGCAGTTCTTC. This encodes CASKVRIAGGGDNEQFF.

This chain connects TRBV5-1 to TRBJ2-3; 11 nucleotides line up with TRBD2. The CDR3 is made up of 15 amino acids. Unmatched junction bases numbered 2, after V lost 1 base and J lost 4 bases. Germline V lookup: CDR1 SGHRS, CDR2 YFSETQ. The CDR3 DNA reads TGCGCCAGCAGCTTGTTGGGACTAGCGGCAGATACGCAGTATTTT. Its protein is CASSLLGLAADTQYF.

The V and J genes are TRBV27 and TRBJ2-7; 7 bases align to TRBD1. This CDR3 has 14 residues. The V and J ends lost 6 bases and 0 bases, in that order; junction bases with no gene match: 5. Germline CDR1 is MNHEY and CDR2 is SMNVEV (reference sequence). The CDR3 protein is CASRRDRSSYEQYF. The CDR3 DNA reads TGTGCCAGCAGAAGGGACAGAAGCTCCTACGAGCAGTACTTC.

This chain uses TRBV6-1 with TRBJ1-5; no clear D. The CDR3 loop spans 13 amino acids. Trimming took 6 bases from V and 0 from J, leaving 6 bases between them. Germline V lookup: CDR1 MNHNS, CDR2 SASEGT. The CDR3: CASRHSSNQPQHF. The CDR3 nucleotides are TGTGCCAGCAGACACAGTAGCAATCAGCCCCAGCATTTT.

This clone was detected only a few times. The chain recombines TRBV6-1 with TRBJ1-3, with 7 bases fitting TRBD1. CDR1 and CDR2 (germline): MNHNS, SASEGT. The CDR3 spans 14 residues. V shed 6 bases and J 4 bases; nucleotides not matched to a gene: 6. The CDR3 DNA sequence: TGTGCCAGCAGGACCAGGGGGTCAGGAAACACCATATATTTT. The encoded protein is CASRTRGSGNTIYF.

A few counts support this clone. The chain employs TRBV27 and TRBJ2-2, with 7 bases identical to TRBD2. Germline lookup yields CDR1 MNHEY and CDR2 SMNVEV (reference sequence). The CDR3 loop spans 13 amino acids. The V segment lost 8 bases and the J segment 3 bases; nucleotides outside the gene matches: 3. CDR3 in amino acids: CASGGGYTGELFF. Here the CDR3 DNA reads TGTGCCAGCGGGGGGGGATACACCGGGGAGCTGTTTTTT.